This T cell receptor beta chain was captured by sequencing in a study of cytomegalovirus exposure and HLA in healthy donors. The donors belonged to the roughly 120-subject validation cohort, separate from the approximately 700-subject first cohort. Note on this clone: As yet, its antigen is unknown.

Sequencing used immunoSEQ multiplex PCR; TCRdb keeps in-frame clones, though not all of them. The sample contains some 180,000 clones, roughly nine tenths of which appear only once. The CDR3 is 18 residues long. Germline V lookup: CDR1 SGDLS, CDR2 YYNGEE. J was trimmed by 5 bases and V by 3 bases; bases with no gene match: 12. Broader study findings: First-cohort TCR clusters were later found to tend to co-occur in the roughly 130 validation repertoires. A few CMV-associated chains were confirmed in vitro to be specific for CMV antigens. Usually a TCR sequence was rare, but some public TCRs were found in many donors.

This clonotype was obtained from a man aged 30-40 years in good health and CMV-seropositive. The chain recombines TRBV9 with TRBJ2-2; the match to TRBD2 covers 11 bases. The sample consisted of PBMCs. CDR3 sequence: CASSGDSGLAGGTGELFF. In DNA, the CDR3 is TGTGCCAGCAGCGGGGACAGTGGGCTAGCGGGAGGTACCGGGGAGCTGTTTTTT.